Listed below are T cell receptor beta chains from one sample, sequenced in a study of low-dose radiotherapy and immunotherapy resistance in tumors. TCRdb analysed the reads with MiXCR anew, one entry per CDR3 protein. Among 80,000 to 95,000 distinct CDR3 sequences listed, roughly a tenth were seen once. The sample consisted of PBMCs, taken before treatment. Every receptor here comes from a male donor with prostate cancer. The conserved cysteine and the conserved F or W are not part of the CDR3 here. Each record gives: CDR3 protein, clone size, V gene. Clone size is shown for a subset of rows, as once, few, many or a class of expanded clone.

CDR3: SAAPTGTENLAKNIQY
size: many
V: TRBV20-1

CDR3: ASTPGYSYEQY
size: many
V: TRBV28

CDR3: ASSQERAGGNEQF
size: .
V: TRBV4-2

CDR3: ASMVASVTGELF
size: many
V: TRBV5-1

CDR3: AWSVFGLPLH
size: many
V: TRBV30

CDR3: SAVQGLAYNEQF
size: many
V: TRBV29-1

CDR3: ASSSQGGAKETQY
size: many
V: TRBV28

CDR3: AWRPHNEQF
size: .
V: TRBV30

CDR3: AISFGLGREEQY
size: many
V: TRBV10-3

CDR3: ASSPAVVAPGELF
size: .
V: TRBV4-3

CDR3: SGRRGEQY
size: .
V: TRBV29-1

CDR3: ASSPGLAGGLETQY
size: many
V: TRBV2

CDR3: SVVQATGYEQY
size: .
V: TRBV29-1

CDR3: ASSPHGEGPYNEQF
size: many
V: TRBV5-6

CDR3: ASSQIFAHTDTQY
size: many
V: TRBV4-3

CDR3: ASSSGGTLLNYGYT
size: many
V: TRBV18

CDR3: ASSLNSRANTGELF
size: many
V: TRBV7-2

CDR3: ASSLQGIAKNIQY
size: many
V: TRBV12-3/TRBV12-4

CDR3: ASSSTSGANVLT
size: many
V: TRBV19

CDR3: ASSQLGSYYEQY
size: many
V: TRBV14

CDR3: ASSPQIYSNQPQH
size: many
V: TRBV27

CDR3: ASSPPNREETQY
size: many
V: TRBV18

CDR3: SARVGSGNTDTQY
size: many
V: TRBV20-1

CDR3: ATSDSTGAHTGELF
size: .
V: TRBV24-1

CDR3: ATVGNTEAF
size: many
V: TRBV10-3

CDR3: ASNDLRGGLDYGYT
size: many
V: TRBV28

CDR3: ASSFGQPYSNQPQH
size: many
V: TRBV27

CDR3: ASNTGRPSASAYQETQY
size: .
V: TRBV5-1

CDR3: SAPQGSNQPQH
size: many
V: TRBV20-1

CDR3: ASRVRDMPGEQY
size: many
V: TRBV5-4

CDR3: ASSLTGGAGTGELF
size: many
V: TRBV7-2

CDR3: ASSFQPDRSGKVYNEQF
size: many
V: TRBV28

CDR3: ASSHSGSRYTGELF
size: many
V: TRBV12-3/TRBV12-4

CDR3: ASSKGLAYEQY
size: many
V: TRBV21-1

CDR3: ASSMTSLGYT
size: many
V: TRBV28

CDR3: ASSHGGTTNEKLF
size: many
V: TRBV4-3

CDR3: ASYNQPAGTGELF
size: many
V: TRBV6-5

CDR3: ASSFGQLPYNEQF
size: many
V: TRBV19

CDR3: SGAGGYNQPQH
size: many
V: TRBV29-1

CDR3: SALDGAKNIQY
size: many
V: TRBV20-1

CDR3: ASSLDRAGVYPPEQF
size: many
V: TRBV11-2

CDR3: ASSLGVGSGELF
size: many
V: TRBV7-8

CDR3: ASSFHSFPYEQY
size: many
V: TRBV28

CDR3: ASSIGTSRYNEQF
size: many
V: TRBV19

CDR3: ASSPWTSGDNEQF
size: many
V: TRBV5-4

CDR3: ASSQWDSLVLYYGYT
size: many
V: TRBV14

CDR3: ASSLGRAGEPYEQY
size: many
V: TRBV5-4

CDR3: ASSYRNGYT
size: many
V: TRBV6-7

CDR3: ASSYSSQGDEIEQY
size: .
V: TRBV6-5

CDR3: ASSGQAFSGNTIY
size: many
V: TRBV4-3

CDR3: ASSIPGAGELF
size: many
V: TRBV19

CDR3: ASSQETSGNNEQF
size: .
V: TRBV18

CDR3: ASRLDPSSYEQY
size: many
V: TRBV7-2

CDR3: ASSQEPGAYNEQF
size: many
V: TRBV3-1

CDR3: ASSRGREQF
size: .
V: TRBV25-1